This TCR beta chain was sequenced in a study of vaccination and CD4 T cells after COVID-19. About the study: Controls used CEFX viral epitopes (positive), HIV-1 Nef peptides (negative), or no peptide. Study-level results: Spike mono-reactive status applied to 304 of 307 vaccine-specific clones in convalescent patients.

Sequencing of the DNA from cultured CD4+ T cells was carried out with the Oncomine TCR Beta short-read assay. TCRdb re-derived calls from the PCR reads in MiXCR, one entry per CDR3 protein. This sample has about 11,000 distinct CDR3 sequences, with about a quarter found just once. CDR1 and CDR2 from the germline V gene are DFQATT and SNEGSKA (reference sequence). The CDR3 totals 14 residues. With 6 bases clipped from V and 3 bases from J, the junction kept 7 bases outside the gene matches. Treatment given: roughly ten-day PBMC culture with coronavirus spike peptide pools or control peptides (ViraFEST assay). About 1.9 million PBMCs went into each well for culture with about 10 IU/ml IL-2 and 7.5 to 10 ug/ml peptide pools. After around ten days of culture, CD4+ T cells were negatively selected. This clonotype came up a few times. What it recognizes is unknown.

The chain carries TRBV20-1 and TRBJ2-7; TRBD2 agrees at 11 bases. The source was CD4+ T cells from blood, cultured in vitro, collected after SARS-CoV-2 vaccination. The TCR sequence derives from a human donor who had recovered from COVID-19. The CDR3 DNA reads TGCAGTGCGACGACTAGCGGGGACTTCTACGAGCAGTACTTC. It specifies CSATTSGDFYEQYF.